This TCR beta chain was profiled in a study of identifying expanded T cells in peripheral blood (dated by TCRdb to the late 2010s). Concerning the study at large: Technical replicates were generated by sequencing separate aliquots of the same genomic DNA pool, with four replicates compared pairwise.

Study-wide conclusions, independent of this receptor: In all healthy donors, the variance in clone template counts between samples taken roughly two weeks apart rose significantly as total template count increased. Across all healthy-donor time intervals, the beta-binomial model significantly lowered both the number of clones called differentially abundant and the false-positive rate. About 1.3 differentially abundant clones were flagged by the binomial model between technical replicates, whereas about 16 and 19 were flagged over roughly two weeks and four weeks, respectively. The authors expected biological variance in healthy repertoires might increase further over much longer intervals such as months to years.

During the collection period, no infections or other immune events were recorded for the healthy donors. Blood repertoires from healthy donors were used as a training cohort for calibrating time-dependent variance in a beta-binomial model of differential abundance of T-cell clones. There were some ten healthy donors in the training cohort, of whom 3 were female and 7 were male. Donor ages ranged from 29 to 64 years, with an average of 43 years. Whole blood was collected from each healthy donor at three time points spaced approximately 2 weeks apart and obtained from a commercial supplier. For immunosequencing, genomic DNA was extracted from whole blood that had not been sorted. Points on this clone: It lacks a known antigen. No much larger clonotype is one base removed from it; base qualities were not supplied.

Counted from cysteine to phenylalanine, this CDR3 has 13 amino acids. The entry retains the CDR3 DNA only, 39 bases that are in frame from base 1. Sequences SGHKS (CDR1) and YYEKEE (CDR2) are obtained from the germline V gene (reference sequence). The trim is 0 bases for V and 3 bases for J, with a gap of 4 bases between the germline ends. The immunoSEQ Assay, which relies on bias-controlled multiplex PCR amplification of genomic DNA, was used to profile TCRbeta CDR3 regions. In the paper's pipeline: To quantify the absolute abundance of each unique TCRbeta CDR3 region, the sequences were collapsed and filtered. Two models were used to test differential abundance: a binomial model (Fisher-equivalent) and a beta-binomial model that adds time-dependent variance fitted from healthy donors. Clones with fewer than 5 combined templates were excluded, and clones with Benjamini-Hochberg FDR below 0.01 were called differentially abundant. The form v = (b*log(k)+a)^2 was used to model beta-binomial variance as a function of total template count across the two samples. TCRdb retrieved this table from immuneACCESS and kept in-frame rearrangements only. Not all clones are present; in checked studies, unresolved V genes account for under half, and no reason is known for the remainder. V and J calls and clone size are those listed in that table; D and trimming were worked out from the DNA. The sample has roughly 61,000 clones on record, around nine tenths of them singletons. The top ten constitute around 3.3% of the sample.

Rearrangement joined TRBV5-5 to TRBJ1-5, with no reliable assignment of the D segment. Source material: blood. This sequence originates from a person between 18 and 75 years old in good health. The sequenced DNA is TGTGCCAGCAGCTTGGGACCCAATCAGCCCCAGCATTTT. Its translation reads: CASSLGPNQPQHF. Joined to the reference TRBV5-5 and TRBJ1-5 proteins, this CDR3 gives the full variable domain: DAGVTQSPTHLIKTRGQQVTLRCSPISGHKSVSWYQQVLGQGPQFIFQYYEKEERGRGNFPDRFSARQFPNYSSELNVNALLLGDSALYLCASSLGPNQPQHFGDGTRLSIL.